This T cell receptor (beta chain) is from a study of cytomegalovirus exposure and HLA in healthy donors. The PCR used 60 Vbeta and 13 Jbeta primers. Repertoires were generated with immunoSEQ multiplex PCR, while TCRdb's copy carries only in-frame clones and drops some. The data contain under 200,000 clones, around two thirds of them seen just once; the ten biggest clones take up less than 1.5%. A few counts support this clone. Per the germline V gene, CDR1 is MRHNA and CDR2 is SNTAGT. V shed 5 bases and J 5 bases; nucleotides not matched to a gene: 10. The CDR3 runs 16 residues. The chain joins TRBV6-4 to TRBJ2-3; 10 nucleotides agree with TRBD2. Source material: PBMCs. This clonotype was sampled from a man aged 45-65 years in good health and CMV-seronegative. CDR3 bases: TGTGCCAGCAGTAGTACAGCGGGGGGGCCGAGAGATACGCAGTATTTT. Translating it yields CASSSTAGGPRDTQYF.